This T cell receptor (beta chain) came from a study of radiation and T cells in renal cell carcinoma. A remark on this clone: Its target is unknown.

Study-wide points: From baseline, blood top tumor clonotypes peaked at 2 weeks post-radiation.

Produced via immunoSEQ multiplex PCR; TCRdb's table is partial and in-frame only. The top ten clones hold 1.9% of a sample with some 130,000 clones, around four fifths of them seen once. The CDR3 is made up of 15 amino acids. V was shortened by 6 bases and J by 4 bases, with 16 bases between the two germline ends. From germline, CDR1 is MNHEY and CDR2 SVGAGI. The time point is: blood 2 weeks post-SBRT. Stated treatment: 15 Gy SBRT to primary tumor, nephrectomy 4 weeks later. This renal cell carcinoma was of the clear cell type. J is TRBJ1-5 and V is TRBV6-5, with TRBD1 as a possible D gene (6 bases). Sequences were derived from blood, sampled from a patient whose treatment included radiotherapy and nephrectomy. The sequence came from an older woman with renal cell carcinoma. The CDR3 loop reads CASRARRGANQPQHF. CDR3 nucleotide sequence: TGTGCCAGCAGAGCGAGACGGGGGGCAAATCAGCCCCAGCATTTT.